Listed below are T cell receptor beta chains from one sample, sequenced in a study of post-analysis software for immune sequencing data. TCRdb ran MiXCR on the PCR reads and lists one entry per CDR3 protein. In the table there are roughly 670,000 distinct CDR3 sequences, 55% to 60% of which are singletons. What was sequenced was blood. These TCRs come from a girl aged 2-10 years with multiple sclerosis. The CDR3 runs from the conserved cysteine through the conserved F or W. A D gene is named only where the DNA matches it firmly. The size field is filled for only some rows; it gives once, few, many or a size class.

J: TRBJ1-4
V: TRBV20-1
size: -
D: -
DNA: TGCAGTGCTAGACCCTCGGCCCCGTGGGAAAAACGGTTTTTT
CDR3: CSARPSAPWEKRFF

J: TRBJ1-5
V: TRBV7-9
size: -
D: -
DNA: TGTGCCAGCAGTTATTCACCCGACTCATTTAACCATCAGCCCCAGCATTTT
CDR3: CASSYSPDSFNHQPQHF

J: TRBJ2-1
V: TRBV6-2/TRBV6-3
size: -
D: -
DNA: TGTGCCAGCAGTTATATTGGTGTCGATGAGCAGTTCTTC
CDR3: CASSYIGVDEQFF

J: TRBJ2-1
V: TRBV20-1
size: -
D: -
DNA: TGCAGTGCCCCGTTCCACGGGTCGAACAATGAGCAGTTCTTC
CDR3: CSAPFHGSNNEQFF

J: TRBJ1-1
V: TRBV20-1
size: -
D: -
DNA: TGCAGTGCTAGAACGGGGAATTTGAACACTGAAGCTTTCTTT
CDR3: CSARTGNLNTEAFF

J: TRBJ1-4
V: TRBV6-4
size: -
D: -
DNA: TGTACCGCGACGTCCACTAATGAAAAACTGTTTTTT
CDR3: CTATSTNEKLFF

J: TRBJ2-5
V: TRBV5-1
size: -
D: TRBD1
DNA: TGCGCCAGCAGCACCCGACAGGGCTTACAAGAGACCCAGTACTTC
CDR3: CASSTRQGLQETQYF

J: TRBJ1-2
V: TRBV29-1
size: -
D: -
DNA: TGCAGCGTTGGATCTGCAAATGGGGGGGGCTACACCTTC
CDR3: CSVGSANGGGYTF

J: TRBJ2-5
V: TRBV6-5
size: -
D: TRBD1
DNA: TGTGCCACCACAGTTACAGGGGACAAGACCCAGTACTTC
CDR3: CATTVTGDKTQYF

J: TRBJ2-3
V: TRBV3-1
size: -
D: TRBD2
DNA: TGTGCCAGCAGCCAGTCGGGACTACGCACAGATACGCAGTATTTT
CDR3: CASSQSGLRTDTQYF

J: TRBJ2-1
V: TRBV12-3/TRBV12-4
size: -
D: -
DNA: TGTGCCAGCAGTTTAGTCTTGGGGAGCGTTGGCGAGGAGTTCTTC
CDR3: CASSLVLGSVGEEFF

J: TRBJ2-7
V: TRBV29-1
size: -
D: TRBD1
DNA: TGCAGCGCTCGTGGACAGGGGACTGGTGAGCGGTACTTC
CDR3: CSARGQGTGERYF

J: TRBJ2-7
V: TRBV9
size: -
D: TRBD2
DNA: TGTGCCAGCAGTAGTACCAGCGGGAAGGGGAACGAGCAGTACTTC
CDR3: CASSSTSGKGNEQYF

J: TRBJ1-1
V: TRBV7-2
size: -
D: -
DNA: TGTGCCAGCAGCTTAGGTATAGGGAACACTGAAGCTTTCTTT
CDR3: CASSLGIGNTEAFF

J: TRBJ2-5
V: TRBV5-1
size: few
D: -
DNA: TGCGCCAGCAGCCCTTGGGAAGGAGAGACCCAGTACTTC
CDR3: CASSPWEGETQYF

J: TRBJ1-5
V: TRBV4-3
size: -
D: -
DNA: TGCGCCAGCAGCCAAGATCTGACTTGGGCAGGGGACTTCAATCAGCCCCAGCATTTT
CDR3: CASSQDLTWAGDFNQPQHF

J: TRBJ1-4
V: TRBV15
size: -
D: -
DNA: TGTGCCACCAGCGGGCTCGGACAGTCCAGCGAAAAACTGTTTTTT
CDR3: CATSGLGQSSEKLFF

J: TRBJ1-2
V: TRBV20-1
size: -
D: -
DNA: TGCAGTGCCCCTTCGAAAATCTCATATGGCTACACCTTC
CDR3: CSAPSKISYGYTF

J: TRBJ2-7
V: TRBV12-3/TRBV12-4
size: -
D: TRBD2
DNA: TGTGCCAGCAGAGAGAGCGGGAACTCCTACGAGCAGTACTTC
CDR3: CASRESGNSYEQYF

J: TRBJ1-4
V: TRBV20-1
size: few
D: -
DNA: TGCAGTGCTAGATTACGACCGGACGGGGCTGACGGAAAACTGTTTTTT
CDR3: CSARLRPDGADGKLFF

J: TRBJ2-1
V: TRBV10-3
size: once
D: TRBD2
DNA: TGTGCCATCACCGGGACTAGCGGAATGGGGCAGTTCTTC
CDR3: CAITGTSGMGQFF

J: TRBJ2-1
V: TRBV20-1
size: -
D: TRBD2
DNA: TGCAGTGCTAGAGATCCCGTGCTAGCGGGAGCCTACAATGAGCAGTTCTTC
CDR3: CSARDPVLAGAYNEQFF

J: TRBJ2-4
V: TRBV7-8
size: -
D: TRBD2
DNA: TGTGCCAGCAGCCCCGGGGGGTCCCCCTACGGGCAGTACTTC
CDR3: CASSPGGSPYGQYF

J: TRBJ2-5
V: TRBV20-1
size: -
D: -
DNA: TGCAGTGCCTGGGAAGCTACGCGGCAAGAGACCCAGTACTTC
CDR3: CSAWEATRQETQYF

J: TRBJ2-3
V: TRBV4-1
size: few
D: -
DNA: TGCGCCAGCAGCCACCGGGACAACACAGATACGCAGTATTTT
CDR3: CASSHRDNTDTQYF

J: TRBJ2-1
V: TRBV6-2/TRBV6-3
size: -
D: TRBD2
DNA: TGTGCCAGCACCCCAGCGGGATGGGGCAATGAGCAGTTCTTC
CDR3: CASTPAGWGNEQFF

J: TRBJ1-6
V: TRBV5-1
size: once
D: -
DNA: TGCGCCAGCAGCTTGGAAGGAGCCTGGGGTTCACCCCTCCACTTT
CDR3: CASSLEGAWGSPLHF

J: TRBJ1-1
V: TRBV5-1
size: -
D: -
DNA: TGCGCCAGCAGCCCAATCGGCGGGGTCTGGGACACTGAAGCTTTCTTT
CDR3: CASSPIGGVWDTEAFF

J: TRBJ2-1
V: TRBV7-2
size: -
D: TRBD1
DNA: TGTGCCAGCAGACCGTGGGCAGGGGGTCCCTACAATGAGCAGTTCTTC
CDR3: CASRPWAGGPYNEQFF

J: TRBJ2-4
V: TRBV2
size: -
D: -
DNA: TGCGCCAGCAGCTTGGACGAGTTAGCCAAAAACATTCAGTACTTC
CDR3: CASSLDELAKNIQYF

J: TRBJ2-1
V: TRBV6-1
size: -
D: TRBD1
DNA: TGTGCCAGCAGTCCCGGGAACGGAGAAGGACGGGACAGCCGCTACAATGAGCAGTTCTTC
CDR3: CASSPGNGEGRDSRYNEQFF

J: TRBJ2-1
V: TRBV4-1
size: -
D: -
DNA: TGTGCCAGCAGCCTCGACTTCCCCCCCGGTGAGCAGTTCTTC
CDR3: CASSLDFPPGEQFF

J: TRBJ1-1
V: TRBV5-1
size: -
D: TRBD1
DNA: TGCGCCAGCAGCTTGTCAGGGGGCGCAATCACTGAAGCTTTCTTT
CDR3: CASSLSGGAITEAFF

J: TRBJ1-2
V: TRBV7-9
size: -
D: -
DNA: TGTGCCAGCAGCTTAGGTTCGAGGTTCCCCACGCGTGGCTACACCTTC
CDR3: CASSLGSRFPTRGYTF

J: TRBJ2-5
V: TRBV29-1
size: few
D: TRBD1
DNA: TGCAGCGCTGGACAGGGAATGGGGGCCCAGTACTTC
CDR3: CSAGQGMGAQYF

J: TRBJ2-1
V: TRBV12-3/TRBV12-4
size: few
D: TRBD1
DNA: TGTGCCAGCAGTTTGCGGGACAGGACCTACAATGAGCAGTTCTTC
CDR3: CASSLRDRTYNEQFF

J: TRBJ2-1
V: TRBV20-1
size: -
D: -
DNA: TGCAGTGCTAGCCTCGTGGTCGGGGCTGAGCAGTTCTTC
CDR3: CSASLVVGAEQFF

J: TRBJ1-4
V: TRBV12-3/TRBV12-4
size: -
D: -
DNA: TGTGCCAGCAGTTCACAGGGTAGGCGTGAAAAACTGTTTTTT
CDR3: CASSSQGRREKLFF

J: TRBJ2-3
V: TRBV7-2
size: -
D: -
DNA: TGTGCCAGCAGCTCCTGGACGGAGGGGACAGATACGCAGTATTTT
CDR3: CASSSWTEGTDTQYF

J: TRBJ2-1
V: TRBV9
size: -
D: TRBD2
DNA: TGTGCCAGCAGCGTAGCGAGCGGGGAATATGGTGAGCAGTTCTTC
CDR3: CASSVASGEYGEQFF

J: TRBJ2-1
V: TRBV29-1
size: -
D: TRBD1
DNA: TGCAGCCTGGGACAGGGGAATGAGCAGTTCTTC
CDR3: CSLGQGNEQFF

J: TRBJ2-1
V: TRBV10-1
size: -
D: -
DNA: TGCGCCAGCAGTGATAAGGCAGGGCCCTACAATGAGCAGTTCTTC
CDR3: CASSDKAGPYNEQFF